This T cell receptor (beta chain) is drawn from a study of breast tumors, draining lymph nodes, adjacent tissues. TCRdb called the multiplex PCR reads again in MiXCR, with one record for every CDR3 protein. The table has 150,000 to 200,000 distinct CDR3 sequences, 25% to 40% seen once; the top ten hold more than 4%. Axillary draining lymph nodes of breast cancer patients supplied the node samples. This clonotype was observed at least ten times. This sequence was found in a female donor with breast cancer. Some clones in this sample may be carry-over from other donors' samples. Specimen: axillary lymph node tissue.

The CDR3 reads CASSLAGQRERYEQYF. The DNA for the CDR3 is TGTGCCAGCAGCTTAGCAGGCCAGCGGGAGCGCTACGAGCAGTACTTC. The chain uses TRBV13 and TRBJ2-7; TRBD2 matches 8 bases. Germline V gives CDR1 PRHDT, CDR2 FYEKMQ (reference sequence). Trimming cost V 1 base and J 3 bases; bases outside gene matches: 8. This CDR3 contains 16 residues.